These 20 T cell receptor beta chains came from one sample sequenced in a study of OX40 agonist ivuxolimab in advanced cancers. Produced via immunoSEQ multiplex PCR; TCRdb's table is partial and in-frame only. This sample has fewer than 90,000 clones, with 89% found just once. This sample comprised CD4+ or CD8+ T cells sorted from blood, obtained in a trial of the OX40 agonist ivuxolimab. Every receptor here comes from an adult with an advanced solid tumor such as melanoma, head and neck, liver or kidney cancer.

The chain carries TRBV7-2 and TRBJ1-2, with TRBD1 identical over 7 bases. The CDR3 has 14 amino acids. Per the germline V gene, CDR1 is SGHTA and CDR2 is FQGNSA. V was clipped by 1 base and J by 10 bases; unmatched bases: 9. The CDR3: CASSLGQGRVDYTF. The CDR3 bases are TGTGCCAGCAGCTTAGGACAGGGACGCGTCGACTACACCTTC.

The chain has TRBV5-1 and TRBJ1-1; 8 bases agree with TRBD1. Looked up from germline, CDR1 is SGHRS and CDR2 is YFSETQ. This CDR3 region has 14 residues. The trim removed 4 bases at V and 1 base at J, leaving 3 bases unmatched. As DNA, the CDR3 is TGCGCCAGCAGCCCTGGGACAGGGAACACTGAAGCTTTCTTT. This sequence encodes CASSPGTGNTEAFF.

V usage is TRBV4-1 and J usage is TRBJ2-7; tentative D call: TRBD2 (6 bases). The germline CDR1 and CDR2 sequences are MGHRA and YSYEKL. This CDR3 region has 15 residues. V lost 0 bases, J lost 6 bases, and 15 bases lay in between. CDR3 DNA sequence: TGCGCCAGCAGCCAAGACCAAACGGGAGCAGGCGAGCAGTACTTC. Protein product: CASSQDQTGAGEQYF.

The V gene is TRBV19, the J gene TRBJ1-1; 7 bases agree with TRBD1. After removal of 6 bases from V and 8 bases from J, the junction contained 9 bases not matched to a gene. In germline, CDR1 is LNHDA, CDR2 SQIVND (reference sequence). The CDR3 length is 13 residues. As DNA, the CDR3 is TGTGCCAGTAGCCCGACAGGGATTGACGAAGCTTTCTTT. This gives the protein CASSPTGIDEAFF.

The rearrangement uses TRBV10-3 and TRBJ1-4; D remains unclear. This CDR3 has 15 residues. V lost 2 bases to trimming and J lost 3 bases, with 10 bases between them. CDR1 is ENHRY, CDR2 SYGVKD, per germline. CDR3 DNA: TGTGCCATCAGTGAGCTCGGGTCCGCTAATGAAAAACTGTTTTTT. Translation: CAISELGSANEKLFF.

This sequence joins TRBV2 and TRBJ2-5, with D hard to call. The tail of the sequence fits TRBJ2-7 better, so the J call may be wrong. CDR1 SNHLY and CDR2 FYNNEI come from the germline V gene. This CDR3 region has 12 residues. The CDR3 loop is CASSEGQYEQYF. In DNA, the CDR3 is TGTGCCAGCAGTGAGGGTCAGTACGAGCAGTACTTC.

V gene TRBV28 combines with J gene TRBJ1-2; D is possibly TRBD1 (5 bases). Trimming took off 5 bases at V and 0 bases at J, with 13 bases between the two ends. Germline V lookup: CDR1 MDHEN, CDR2 SYDVKM. The CDR3 contains 15 residues. CDR3 sequence (DNA): TGTGCCAGCAGTCTCCCCGGGGCCGCTAACTATGGCTACACCTTC. Translating gives CASSLPGAANYGYTF.

This chain uses TRBV19 with TRBJ2-5; the D is unclear. V gave up 5 bases and J gave up 2 bases, with 15 bases separating them. Germline CDR1 reads LNHDA; CDR2 reads SQIVND (reference sequence). The CDR3 is 15 amino acids. DNA of the CDR3: TGTGCCAGTAGTGCCCCTTTGGGCAGACAAGAGACCCAGTACTTC. Translation: CASSAPLGRQETQYF.

V gene TRBV28 combines with J gene TRBJ2-1; D may be TRBD2 (5 bases). CDR3 length: 15 amino acids. Per germline, CDR1 MDHEN and CDR2 SYDVKM. Between the trimmed V and J ends, which lost 4 bases and 9 bases, there was a span of 19 bases. The CDR3 DNA sequence: TGTGCCAGCAGTTCTTTGGCAGGAGGAAGCATTGAGCAGTTCTTC. Translating gives CASSSLAGGSIEQFF.

The rearrangement uses TRBV29-1 and TRBJ2-5; D may match TRBD1 or TRBD2 (5 bases each). The CDR3 has 12 residues. Germline V gene data show CDR1 as SQVTM and CDR2 as ANQGSEA. V was pared by 3 bases and J by 5 bases, with 10 bases between. The CDR3 sequence is CSVDRDGETQYF. DNA for the CDR3: TGCAGCGTTGATAGGGACGGGGAGACCCAGTACTTC.

The V and J genes are TRBV4-1 and TRBJ1-4, with unresolved D. CDR1 is MGHRA, CDR2 YSYEKL, per germline. The CDR3 consists of 13 residues. Trimming took off 2 bases at V and 6 bases at J, with 7 bases between the two ends. The CDR3 loop is CASSQRQDEKLFF. The DNA for the CDR3 is TGCGCCAGCAGCCAAAGACAAGATGAAAAACTGTTTTTT.

The CDR3 region has the DNA TGTGCCACCAGCACCCGGGACCGCTACGAGCAGTACGTC. Amino acids: CATSTRDRYEQYV. The chain uses TRBV15 and TRBJ2-7, with D perhaps assigned TRBD1 or TRBD2 (5 bases each). V lost 4 bases, J lost 3 bases, and 10 bases lay in between. This CDR3 has 13 amino acids. Germline V gene data show CDR1 as LNHNV and CDR2 as YYDKDF (reference sequence).

This chain links TRBV2 with TRBJ2-1; 7 positions agree with TRBD2. The CDR3 extends over 14 amino acids. The ends lost 4 bases at V and 5 bases at J; junction bases unmatched: 5. Germline-derived CDR1 and CDR2 are SNHLY and FYNNEI. The CDR3 region has the DNA TGTGCCAGCAGTGGCGGGACTACCGACAATGAGCAGTTCTTC. It specifies CASSGGTTDNEQFF.

In its sample, this clone was seen once. Other DNA sequences in the sample encode the same CDR3. The J gene is TRBJ2-7, the V gene TRBV28; the D is unclear. V gave up 1 base and J gave up 4 bases, with 5 bases separating them. Germline lookup yields CDR1 MDHEN and CDR2 SYDVKM. The length of the CDR3 is 12 residues. The CDR3 reads CASSLSGYEQYV. In DNA, the CDR3 is TGTGCCAGCAGTTTATCCGGTTACGAGCAGTACGTC.

The chain links TRBV7-2 to TRBJ1-4, with no clear D. Germline assignment: CDR1 SGHTA and CDR2 FQGNSA. The V and J ends lost 5 bases and 0 bases respectively, with 10 bases between them. The length of the CDR3 is 15 residues. As DNA, the CDR3 is TGTGCCAGCAGCCAGACTAGGGCAACTAATGAAAAACTGTTTTTT. Protein: CASSQTRATNEKLFF.

The chain carries TRBV28 and TRBJ1-1, with D unclear. V was cut by 7 bases and J by 4 bases, with 19 bases left in between. This CDR3 has 15 amino acids. Germline values: CDR1 MDHEN, CDR2 SYDVKM. CDR3 region: CASTLPPGSVTEAFF. The CDR3 region has the DNA TGTGCCAGCACACTCCCTCCTGGGTCCGTCACTGAAGCTTTCTTT.

The rearrangement joins TRBV5-1 to TRBJ2-7, with D hard to call. The V gene lost 4 bases and the J gene lost 2 bases, with 13 bases spanning the gap. The CDR3 is 14 amino acids. Looked up from germline, CDR1 is SGHRS and CDR2 is YFSETQ. The CDR3 reads CASSAPTDPYEQYF. As DNA, the CDR3 is TGCGCCAGCAGCGCCCCGACGGATCCCTACGAGCAGTACTTC.

This clone was detected a few times. The chain has TRBV28 and TRBJ1-6; 11 nucleotides align to TRBD1. This CDR3 contains 14 residues. The J segment lost 8 bases and the V segment lost 4 bases, leaving 1 base of the junction unmatched. Germline loops: CDR1 MDHEN, CDR2 SYDVKM. This chain's CDR3 is CASSSDRGHSPLHF. The CDR3 nucleotides are TGTGCCAGCAGTTCGGACAGGGGGCATTCACCCCTCCACTTT.

This chain links TRBV6-4 with TRBJ2-3; the match to TRBD2 covers 14 bases. J gave up 3 bases and V 0 bases, and 2 bases lay outside the gene matches. The CDR3 contains 17 residues. CDR1 and CDR2 from the germline V gene are MRHNA and SNTAGT. The CDR3 reads CASSDSGLAGVTDTQYF. CDR3 in DNA: TGTGCCAGCAGTGACTCGGGACTAGCGGGAGTAACAGATACGCAGTATTTT.

This chain connects TRBV6-6 to TRBJ2-2; maybe TRBD2 (6 bases). The germline V gene encodes CDR1 MNHNY and CDR2 SVGAGI (reference sequence). This CDR3 is 14 amino acids long. V lost 6 bases, J lost 4 bases, and 12 bases lay in between. The CDR3 region is CASSQTSSTGELFF. Here the CDR3 DNA reads TGTGCCAGCAGCCAGACTAGTTCCACCGGGGAGCTGTTTTTT.